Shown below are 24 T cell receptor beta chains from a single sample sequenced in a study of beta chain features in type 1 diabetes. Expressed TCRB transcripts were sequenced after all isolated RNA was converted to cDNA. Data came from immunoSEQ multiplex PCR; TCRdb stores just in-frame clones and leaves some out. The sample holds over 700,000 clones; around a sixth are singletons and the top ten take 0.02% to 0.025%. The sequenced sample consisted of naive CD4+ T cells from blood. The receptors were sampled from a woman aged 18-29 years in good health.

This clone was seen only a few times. This chain's CDR3 is CASSLWQPGFGEQYF. DNA of the CDR3: TGTGCCAGCAGTTTATGGCAACCCGGTTTTGGCGAGCAGTACTTC. The chain combines TRBV28 with TRBJ2-7; no firm D call. Germline values: CDR1 MDHEN, CDR2 SYDVKM. The CDR3 extends over 15 amino acids. Trimming took off 0 bases at V and 6 bases at J, with 15 bases between the two ends.

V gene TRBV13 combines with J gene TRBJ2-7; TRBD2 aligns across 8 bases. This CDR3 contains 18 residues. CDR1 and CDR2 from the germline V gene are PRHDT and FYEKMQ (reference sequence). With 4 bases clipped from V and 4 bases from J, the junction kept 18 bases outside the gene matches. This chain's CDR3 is CASSYSLGGSGKSYEQYF. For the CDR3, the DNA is TGTGCCAGCAGCTACTCTTTGGGGGGTAGCGGGAAGTCGTACGAGCAGTACTTC.

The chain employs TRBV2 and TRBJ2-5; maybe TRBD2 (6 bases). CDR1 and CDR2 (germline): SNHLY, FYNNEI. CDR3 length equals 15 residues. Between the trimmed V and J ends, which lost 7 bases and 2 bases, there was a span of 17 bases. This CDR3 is CASMNAGRSQETQYF. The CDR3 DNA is TGTGCCAGCATGAACGCGGGACGTAGTCAAGAGACCCAGTACTTC.

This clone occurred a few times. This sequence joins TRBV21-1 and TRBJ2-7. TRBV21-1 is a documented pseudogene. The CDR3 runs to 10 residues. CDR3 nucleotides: TGTGCCAGCGGGGGTTACGAGCAGTACTTC. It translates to CASGGYEQYF.

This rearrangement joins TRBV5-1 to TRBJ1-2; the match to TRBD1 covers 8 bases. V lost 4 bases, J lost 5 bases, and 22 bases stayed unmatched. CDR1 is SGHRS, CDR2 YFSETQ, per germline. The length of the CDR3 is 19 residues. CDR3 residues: CASSPVGDRTYVSRYGYTF. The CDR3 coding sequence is TGCGCCAGCAGCCCGGTCGGGGACAGGACTTATGTTTCCCGATATGGCTACACCTTC.

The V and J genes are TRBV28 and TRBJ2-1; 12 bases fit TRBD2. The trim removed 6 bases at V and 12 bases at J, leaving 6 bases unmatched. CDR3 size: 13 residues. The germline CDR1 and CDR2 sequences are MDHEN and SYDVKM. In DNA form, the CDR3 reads TGTGCCAGCAGGCCACTAGCGGGAGGATCGCAGTTCTTC. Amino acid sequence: CASRPLAGGSQFF.

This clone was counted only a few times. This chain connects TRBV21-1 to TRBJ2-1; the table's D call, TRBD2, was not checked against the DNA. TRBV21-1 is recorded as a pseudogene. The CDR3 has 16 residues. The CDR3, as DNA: TGTGCCAGCAGCAAAGCGGGCCTAGCCCCCTACAATGAGCAGTTCTTC. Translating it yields CASSKAGLAPYNEQFF.

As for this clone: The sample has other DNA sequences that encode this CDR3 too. The CDR3 protein is CASSRGQYQETQYF. DNA for the CDR3: TGCGCCAGCAGCCGAGGACAGTACCAAGAGACCCAGTACTTC. The chain links TRBV5-1 to TRBJ2-5; TRBD1 might be the D (6 bases). There are 14 residues in the CDR3. Trimming removed 4 bases at V and 0 bases at J, with 10 bases between. In germline, CDR1 is SGHRS, CDR2 YFSETQ.

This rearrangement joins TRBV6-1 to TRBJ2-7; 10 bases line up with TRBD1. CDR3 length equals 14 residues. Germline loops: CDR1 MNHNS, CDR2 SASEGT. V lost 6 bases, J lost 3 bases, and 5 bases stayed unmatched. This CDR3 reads CASSYDRGLYEQYF. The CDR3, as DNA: TGTGCCAGCAGCTACGACAGGGGGCTCTACGAGCAGTACTTC.

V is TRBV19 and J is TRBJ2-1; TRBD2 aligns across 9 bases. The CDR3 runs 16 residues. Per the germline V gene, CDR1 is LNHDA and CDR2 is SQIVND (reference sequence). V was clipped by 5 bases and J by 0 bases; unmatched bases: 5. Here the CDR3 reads CASSAGGVTSYNEQFF. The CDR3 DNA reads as TGTGCCAGTAGTGCGGGAGGGGTGACCTCCTACAATGAGCAGTTCTTC.

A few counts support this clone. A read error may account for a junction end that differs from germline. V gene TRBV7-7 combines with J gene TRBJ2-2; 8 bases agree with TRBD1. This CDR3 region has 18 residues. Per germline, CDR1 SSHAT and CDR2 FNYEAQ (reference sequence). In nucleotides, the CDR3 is TGTGCTAGCAGTTTACAATTGCAGGGGGCCGCGAACACCGGGGAGCTGTTTTTT. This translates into CASSLQLQGAANTGELFF.

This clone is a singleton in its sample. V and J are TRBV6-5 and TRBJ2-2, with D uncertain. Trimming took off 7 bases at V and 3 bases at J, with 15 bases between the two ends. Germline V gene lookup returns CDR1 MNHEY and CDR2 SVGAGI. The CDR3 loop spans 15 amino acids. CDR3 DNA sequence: TGTGCCAGCATAAGCCGGACCTCTTACACCGGGGAGCTGTTTTTT. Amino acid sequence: CASISRTSYTGELFF.

CDR3 in DNA: TGTGCCAGCAGCTCCCAGGGGTCGGGAGGGAACTACGAGCAGTACTTC. Its translation is CASSSQGSGGNYEQYF. The chain joins TRBV7-6 to TRBJ2-7; 8 nucleotides match TRBD2. This CDR3 region has 16 residues. Germline V gene sequence: CDR1 SGHVS, CDR2 FNYEAQ. The J segment lost 3 bases and the V segment lost 4 bases, leaving 11 bases of the junction unmatched.

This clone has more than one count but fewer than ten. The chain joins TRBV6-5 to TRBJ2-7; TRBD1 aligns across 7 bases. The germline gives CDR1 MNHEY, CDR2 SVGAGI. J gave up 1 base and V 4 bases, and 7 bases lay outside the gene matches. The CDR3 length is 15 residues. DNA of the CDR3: TGTGCCAGCAGTTCAAACTACAGGGGTTCCTACGAGCAGTACTTC. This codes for CASSSNYRGSYEQYF.

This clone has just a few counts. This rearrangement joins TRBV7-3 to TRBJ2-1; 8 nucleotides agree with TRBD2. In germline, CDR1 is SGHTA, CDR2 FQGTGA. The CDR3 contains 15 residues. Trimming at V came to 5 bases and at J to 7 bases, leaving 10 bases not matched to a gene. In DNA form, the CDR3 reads TGTGCCAGCAGCCCACCGGGACTAGGGAGAAATGAGCAGTTCTTC. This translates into CASSPPGLGRNEQFF. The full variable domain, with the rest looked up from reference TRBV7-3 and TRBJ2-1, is GAGVSQTPSNKVTEKGKYVELRCDPISGHTALYWYRQSLGQGPEFLIYFQGTGAADDSGLPNDRFFAVRPEGSVSTLKIQRTERGDSAVYLCASSPPGLGRNEQFFGPGTRLTVL.

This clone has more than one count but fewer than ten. The CDR3 loop reads CASSPGLAENSYEQYF. The CDR3 nucleotides are TGTGCCAGCAGCCCCGGACTAGCGGAGAACTCCTACGAGCAGTACTTC. The chain uses TRBV21-1 and TRBJ2-7; the table's D call TRBD2 went unverified against the DNA. TRBV21-1 corresponds to a pseudogene. CDR3 size: 16 residues.

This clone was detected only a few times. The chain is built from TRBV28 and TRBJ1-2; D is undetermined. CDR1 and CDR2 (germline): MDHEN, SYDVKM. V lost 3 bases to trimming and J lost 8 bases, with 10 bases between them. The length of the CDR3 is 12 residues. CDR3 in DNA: TGTGCCAGCAGTTTCCACAGATGGGGCTACACCTTC. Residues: CASSFHRWGYTF.

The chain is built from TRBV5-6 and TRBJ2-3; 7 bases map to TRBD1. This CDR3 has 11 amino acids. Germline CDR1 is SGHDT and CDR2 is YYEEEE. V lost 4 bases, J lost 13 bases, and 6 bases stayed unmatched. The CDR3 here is CASSVRDREYF. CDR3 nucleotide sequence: TGTGCCAGCAGCGTCCGGGACAGAGAGTATTTT.

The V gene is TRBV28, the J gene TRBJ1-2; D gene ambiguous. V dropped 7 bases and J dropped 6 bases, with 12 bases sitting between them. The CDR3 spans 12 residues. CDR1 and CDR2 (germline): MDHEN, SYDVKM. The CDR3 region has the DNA TGTGCCAGCAATTTTCAGGCCGATGGCTACACCTTC. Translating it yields CASNFQADGYTF.

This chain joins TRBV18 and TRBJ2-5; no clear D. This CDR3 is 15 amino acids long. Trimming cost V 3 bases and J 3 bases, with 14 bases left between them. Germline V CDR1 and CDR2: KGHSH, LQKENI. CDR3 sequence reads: CASSPYAHSEETQYF. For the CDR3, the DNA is TGTGCCAGCTCACCGTATGCTCACAGCGAAGAGACCCAGTACTTC. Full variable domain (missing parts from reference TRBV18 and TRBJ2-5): NAGVMQNPRHLVRRRGQEARLRCSPMKGHSHVYWYRQLPEEGLKFMVYLQKENIIDESGMPKERFSAEFPKEGPSILRIQQVVRGDSAAYFCASSPYAHSEETQYFGPGTRLLVL.

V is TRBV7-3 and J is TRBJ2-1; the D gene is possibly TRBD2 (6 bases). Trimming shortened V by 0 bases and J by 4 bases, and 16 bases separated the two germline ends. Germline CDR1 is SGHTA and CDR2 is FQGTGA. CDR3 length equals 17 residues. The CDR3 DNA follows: TGTGCCAGCAGCTTAACCGGCGGGACCGCAAAATACAATGAGCAGTTCTTC. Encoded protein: CASSLTGGTAKYNEQFF.

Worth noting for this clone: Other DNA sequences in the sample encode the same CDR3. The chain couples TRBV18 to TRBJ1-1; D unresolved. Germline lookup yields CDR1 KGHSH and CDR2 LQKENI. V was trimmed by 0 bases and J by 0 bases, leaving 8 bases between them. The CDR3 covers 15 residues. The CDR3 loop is CASSPPAGMNTEAFF. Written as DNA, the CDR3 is TGTGCCAGCTCACCACCGGCGGGAATGAACACTGAAGCTTTCTTT.

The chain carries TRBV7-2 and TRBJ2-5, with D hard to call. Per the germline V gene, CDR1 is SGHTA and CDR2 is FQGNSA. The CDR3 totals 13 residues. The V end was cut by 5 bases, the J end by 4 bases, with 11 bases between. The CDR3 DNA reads TGTGCCAGCAGCCCGTCCCCAGGAGAGACCCAGTACTTC. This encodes CASSPSPGETQYF.

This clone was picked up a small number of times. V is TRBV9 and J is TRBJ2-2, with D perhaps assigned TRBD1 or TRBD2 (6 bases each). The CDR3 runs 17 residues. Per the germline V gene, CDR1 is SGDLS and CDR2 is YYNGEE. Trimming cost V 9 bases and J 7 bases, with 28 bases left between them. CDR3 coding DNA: TGTGCCACTAATAGGGGACACATAGCGGCCCTCAACGGGGAGCTGTTTTTT. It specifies CATNRGHIAALNGELFF.